This TCR beta chain was sequenced during a study of T cell responses to AZD1222 COVID-19 vaccine. Study-wide results and caveats: Two AZD1222 administrations were followed by greater Spike-specific TCR breadth and depth.

Details on this clone: Its specificity is not known.

The data were produced by immunoSEQ multiplex PCR, yet TCRdb's version contains in-frame clones alone and is incomplete. The table has more than 250,000 clones, 93% seen once. Source: peripheral blood, taken on day 0 of AZD1222 vaccination. This receptor was obtained from an adult in good health.

For the CDR3, the DNA is TGTGCCAGCAGCCCGGGCCGGGGAGTGTACAATGAGCAGTTCTTC. Its protein product is CASSPGRGVYNEQFF. This chain connects TRBV3-1 (or the pseudogene TRBV3-2) to TRBJ2-1; D may be TRBD2 (5 bases). The CDR3 runs 15 residues. The germline V and J ends were trimmed by 4 bases and 4 bases, with 14 bases remaining between them. Germline-derived CDR1 and CDR2 are LGHDT and YNNKEL (reference sequence).